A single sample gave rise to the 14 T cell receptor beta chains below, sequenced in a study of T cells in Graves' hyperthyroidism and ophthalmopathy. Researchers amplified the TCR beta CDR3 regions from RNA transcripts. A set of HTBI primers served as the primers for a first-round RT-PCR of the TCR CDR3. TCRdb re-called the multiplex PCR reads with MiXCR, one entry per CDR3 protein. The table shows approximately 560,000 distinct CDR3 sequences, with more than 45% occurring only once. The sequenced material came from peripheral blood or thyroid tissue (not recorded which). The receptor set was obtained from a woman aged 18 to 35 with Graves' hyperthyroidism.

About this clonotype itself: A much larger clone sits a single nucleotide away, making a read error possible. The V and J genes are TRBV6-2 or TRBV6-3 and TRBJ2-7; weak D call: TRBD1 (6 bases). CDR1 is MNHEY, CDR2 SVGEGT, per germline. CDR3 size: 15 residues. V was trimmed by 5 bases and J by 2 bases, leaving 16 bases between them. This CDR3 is CASSGEGGFAYEQYF. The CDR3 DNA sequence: TGTGCCAGCAGTGGGGAAGGGGGTTTTGCCTACGAGCAGTACTTC.

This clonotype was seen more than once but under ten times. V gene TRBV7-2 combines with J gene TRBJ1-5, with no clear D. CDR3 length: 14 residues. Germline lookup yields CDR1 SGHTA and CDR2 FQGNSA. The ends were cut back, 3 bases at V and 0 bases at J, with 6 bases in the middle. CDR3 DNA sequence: TGTGCCAGCAGCTTTACCCTTAGCAATCAGCCCCAGCATTTT. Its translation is CASSFTLSNQPQHF. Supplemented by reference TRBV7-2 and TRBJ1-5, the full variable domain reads GAGVSQSPSNKVTEKGKDVELRCDPISGHTALYWYRQSLGQGLEFLIYFQGNSAPDKSGLPSDRFSAERTGGSVSTLTIQRTQQEDSAVYLCASSFTLSNQPQHFGDGTRLSIL.

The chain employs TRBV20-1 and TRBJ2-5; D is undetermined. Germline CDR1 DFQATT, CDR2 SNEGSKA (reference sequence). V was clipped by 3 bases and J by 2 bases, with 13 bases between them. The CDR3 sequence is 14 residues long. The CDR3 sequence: CSARASLTQETQYF. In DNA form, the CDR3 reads TGCAGTGCTAGGGCGAGCCTCACTCAAGAGACCCAGTACTTC.

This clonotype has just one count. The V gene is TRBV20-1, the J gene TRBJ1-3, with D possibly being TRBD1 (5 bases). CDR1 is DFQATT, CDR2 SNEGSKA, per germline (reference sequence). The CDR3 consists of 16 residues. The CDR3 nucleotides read TGCAGCACCCCCCCCCGACCAGGGAATCCTGGAAACACCATATATTTT. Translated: CSTPPRPGNPGNTIYF.

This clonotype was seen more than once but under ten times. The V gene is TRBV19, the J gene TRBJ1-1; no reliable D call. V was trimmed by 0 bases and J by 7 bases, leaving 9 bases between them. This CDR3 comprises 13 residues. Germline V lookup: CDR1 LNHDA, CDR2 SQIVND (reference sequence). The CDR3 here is CASSIDAAGEAFF. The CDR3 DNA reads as TGTGCCAGTAGTATAGATGCAGCAGGTGAAGCTTTCTTT.

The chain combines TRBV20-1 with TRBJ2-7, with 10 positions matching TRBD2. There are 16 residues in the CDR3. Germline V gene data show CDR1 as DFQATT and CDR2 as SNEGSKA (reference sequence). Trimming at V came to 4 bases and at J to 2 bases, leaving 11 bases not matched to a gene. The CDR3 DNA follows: TGCAGTGCTAAGGGACTAGCGCATATCGGTGCCTACGAGCAGTACTTC. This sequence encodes CSAKGLAHIGAYEQYF.

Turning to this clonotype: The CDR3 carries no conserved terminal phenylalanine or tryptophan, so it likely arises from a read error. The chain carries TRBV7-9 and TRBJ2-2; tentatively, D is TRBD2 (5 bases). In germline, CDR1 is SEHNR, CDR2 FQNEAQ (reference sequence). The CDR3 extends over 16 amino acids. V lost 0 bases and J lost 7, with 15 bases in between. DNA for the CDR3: TGTGCCAGCAGCTTAGCCCCCTCGGGAAAAGGCGGGGAGCTGTTTCTT. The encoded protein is CASSLAPSGKGGELFL.

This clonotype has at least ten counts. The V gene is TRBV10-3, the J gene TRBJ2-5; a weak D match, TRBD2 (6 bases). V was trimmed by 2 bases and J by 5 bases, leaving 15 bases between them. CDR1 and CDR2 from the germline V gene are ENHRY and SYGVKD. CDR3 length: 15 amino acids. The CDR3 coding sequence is TGTGCCATCAGTGAGCGGGACTTTGACGGGGAGACCCAGTACTTC. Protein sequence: CAISERDFDGETQYF.

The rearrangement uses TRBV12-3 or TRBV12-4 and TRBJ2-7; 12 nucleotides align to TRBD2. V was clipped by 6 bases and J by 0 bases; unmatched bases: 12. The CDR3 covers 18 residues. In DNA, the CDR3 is TGTGCCAGCAGCCAACGACTAGCGGGAGCCCAGAGCTCCTACGAGCAGTACTTC. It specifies CASSQRLAGAQSSYEQYF.

The CDR3 region has the DNA TGCAGTGCTAGGACCCGGAGGGAGGGTGATACGCAGTATTTT. Translation gives CSARTRREGDTQYF. The rearrangement joins TRBV20-1 to TRBJ2-3; the match to TRBD2 covers 7 bases. The CDR3 runs 14 residues. Germline values: CDR1 DFQATT, CDR2 SNEGSKA (reference sequence). Germline trimming cut 3 bases from V and 6 bases from J; bases unmatched to any gene: 9.

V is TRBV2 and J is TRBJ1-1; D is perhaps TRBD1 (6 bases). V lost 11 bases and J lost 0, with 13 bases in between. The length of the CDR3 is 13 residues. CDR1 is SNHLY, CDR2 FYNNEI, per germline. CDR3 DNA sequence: TGTGCCCGCACCGGGACAATGAACACTGAAGCTTTCTTT. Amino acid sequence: CARTGTMNTEAFF.

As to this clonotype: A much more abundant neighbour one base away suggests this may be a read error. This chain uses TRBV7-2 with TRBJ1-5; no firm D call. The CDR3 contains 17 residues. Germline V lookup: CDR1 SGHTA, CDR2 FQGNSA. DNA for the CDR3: TGTGCCAGCAGCTTATCGAACAGACGCCATAGCAATCAGCTCCAGCATTTT. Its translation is CASSLSNRRHSNQLQHF.

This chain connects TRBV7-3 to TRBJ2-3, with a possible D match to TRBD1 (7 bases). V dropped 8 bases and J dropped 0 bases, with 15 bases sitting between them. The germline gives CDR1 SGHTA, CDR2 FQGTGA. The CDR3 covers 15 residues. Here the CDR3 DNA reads TGTGCCAGCTTCAGGGGGGTGAGAAGCACAGATACGCAGTATTTT. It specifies CASFRGVRSTDTQYF. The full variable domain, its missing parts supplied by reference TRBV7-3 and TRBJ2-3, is GAGVSQTPSNKVTEKGKYVELRCDPISGHTALYWYRQSLGQGPEFLIYFQGTGAADDSGLPNDRFFAVRPEGSVSTLKIQRTERGDSAVYLCASFRGVRSTDTQYFGPGTRLTVL.

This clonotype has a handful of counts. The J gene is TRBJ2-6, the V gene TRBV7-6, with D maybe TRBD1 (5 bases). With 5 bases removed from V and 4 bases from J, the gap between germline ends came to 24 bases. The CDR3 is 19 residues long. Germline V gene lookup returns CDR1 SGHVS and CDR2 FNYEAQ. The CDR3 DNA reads TGTGCCAGCAGCGCAGGGTTCAGGGTCTCTCATTTCGGGGCCAACGTCCTGACTTTC. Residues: CASSAGFRVSHFGANVLTF.